A selection of T cell receptor beta chains follows, all from one sample in a study of T cells after yellow fever vaccination. MiXCR, run by TCRdb on the 5' RACE reads, gives a single entry per CDR3 protein. The sample lists approximately 300,000 distinct CDR3 sequences; over 8.5% were seen once. The material sequenced was CD4+ T cells sorted from PBMCs, taken 45 days after the yellow fever booster vaccination. The receptor set was obtained from a man between 18 and 35 years old who received the YFV17D yellow fever vaccine. Each CDR3 is given with its conserved first and last residue. A D gene is named only where the DNA matches it firmly. Clone size, where shown, is once, few, many, or a class for clones that have expanded.

TRBV5-6	TRBJ2-5	TRBD1	few	TGTGCCAGCAGCTTGGTTCCGACAGGGATCCAAGAGACCCAGTACTTC	CASSLVPTGIQETQYF
TRBV20-1	TRBJ2-5	TRBD2	-	TGCAGTGCCCGGGTGACTAGCGGGGTCCAAGAGACCCAGTACTTC	CSARVTSGVQETQYF
TRBV3-1	TRBJ1-1	-	-	TGTGCCAGCAGCCAGCGGGGGTCCACTGAAGCTTTCTTT	CASSQRGSTEAFF
TRBV7-9	TRBJ2-5	-	few	TGTGCCAGCGGGATCAGCGGGGAGACCCAGTACTTC	CASGISGETQYF
TRBV18	TRBJ2-1	-	-	TGTGCCAGCTCACCGGTAGGGGCCGACAATGAGCAGTTCTTC	CASSPVGADNEQFF
TRBV7-2	TRBJ2-2	-	few	TGTGCCAGCAGAGATGCGGGGGCTGTCTCCGGGGAGCTGTTTTTT	CASRDAGAVSGELFF
TRBV4-3	TRBJ2-5	TRBD1	few	TGCGCCAGCAGCCAAGCCGGGACAGGGCAAGAGACCCAGTACTTC	CASSQAGTGQETQYF
TRBV9	TRBJ2-3	TRBD1	-	TGTGCCAGCAGCCCCAGACCGGGACAGGGAGATACAGATACGCAGTATTTT	CASSPRPGQGDTDTQYF
TRBV4-3	TRBJ2-1	-	few	TGCGCCAGCAGCCAAGGGACAGTGAGCTCCTACAATGAGCAGTTCTTC	CASSQGTVSSYNEQFF
TRBV5-1	TRBJ1-1	TRBD1	-	TGCGCCAGCAGCTTGTTGAGTATGTCCCCTCAGGGGGCGAGGAACACTGAAGCTTTCTTT	CASSLLSMSPQGARNTEAFF
TRBV15	TRBJ2-7	-	few	TGTGCCACCAGCAGGGGGATGGGGGTCAGATCCTACGAGCAGTACTTC	CATSRGMGVRSYEQYF
TRBV12-3/TRBV12-4	TRBJ2-3	-	many	TGTGCCAGCAGCGTCCTTGTAGGCACAGATACGCAGTATTTT	CASSVLVGTDTQYF
TRBV18	TRBJ1-5	-	-	TGTGCCAGCTCACCCGGAGGATATGCGCCCCAGCATTTT	CASSPGGYAPQHF
TRBV7-2	TRBJ2-1	TRBD2	many	TGTGCCAGCAGCTTAAGTAGCGGGGGGCTGTATGAGCAGTTCTTC	CASSLSSGGLYEQFF
TRBV4-3	TRBJ1-5	-	many	TGCGCCAGCAGCCAAGACAGGGGCAATCAGCCCCAGCATTTT	CASSQDRGNQPQHF
TRBV12-3/TRBV12-4	TRBJ1-4	TRBD1	-	TGTGCCAGCAGTATCCGGGACAGGGGGACCGAAAAACTGTTTTTT	CASSIRDRGTEKLFF
TRBV20-1	TRBJ1-2	-	few	TGCAGGGCCTCGGGAGGAGGCTACACCTTC	CRASGGGYTF
TRBV19	TRBJ1-5	TRBD1	-	TGTGCCAGTAGCCCCCCCCTGGGGGACAGCCAGCCCCAGCATTTT	CASSPPLGDSQPQHF
TRBV7-3	TRBJ1-1	-	-	TGTGCCAGCAGCTCAACGGGGCCACTGAACACTGAAGCTTTCTTT	CASSSTGPLNTEAFF
TRBV6-5	TRBJ2-3	-	-	TGTGCCAGCAGTAACCGGGGTGCAGATACGCAGTATTTT	CASSNRGADTQYF
TRBV12-3/TRBV12-4	TRBJ1-2	-	-	TGTGCCAGCAGCGGGACTAGGAGTGGCTACACCTTC	CASSGTRSGYTF
TRBV6-6	TRBJ1-5	-	-	TGTGCCAGCAGTTACTCTGAACAGGGATGGATACAGCCCCAGCATTTT	CASSYSEQGWIQPQHF
TRBV24-1	TRBJ1-2	-	-	TGTGCCACCAGTGATGGCCGGGGCCCCGACGATGGCTACACCTTC	CATSDGRGPDDGYTF
TRBV5-1	TRBJ1-3	-	few	TGCGCCAGCAGCTTGGGGAATCGTGGAAACACCATATATTTT	CASSLGNRGNTIYF
TRBV7-2	TRBJ2-3	-	few	TGTGCCAGCAGCTTTGGAGGAGTCCAGGATACGCAGTATTTT	CASSFGGVQDTQYF
TRBV7-9	TRBJ1-2	-	-	TGTGCCAGCAGCTTGGGGGCACGGTATGGCTACACCTTC	CASSLGARYGYTF
TRBV9	TRBJ1-1	TRBD1	-	TGTGCCAGCAGCGTCACAGGGGTGAACACTGAAGCTTTCTTT	CASSVTGVNTEAFF
TRBV7-9	TRBJ2-3	-	few	TGTGCCAGCAGCTACCGGGACACGGAAGATACGCAGTATTTT	CASSYRDTEDTQYF
TRBV12-3/TRBV12-4	TRBJ2-7	-	few	TGTGCCAGCAGTTTAAAGGTGCTGTACGAGCAGTACTTC	CASSLKVLYEQYF
TRBV10-3	TRBJ2-1	-	-	TGTGCCATCAGTGAGTCGAACGGCTGGGGGCAGTTCTTC	CAISESNGWGQFF
TRBV30	TRBJ2-7	TRBD1	few	TGTGCCTGGAGTGTACAGTACAGGGGGGCCCAGTACTTC	CAWSVQYRGAQYF
TRBV6-4	TRBJ2-1	TRBD1	few	TGTGCCAGCAGTGTAGGTGCAGGGGGTTACAATGAGCAGTTCTTC	CASSVGAGGYNEQFF
TRBV5-1	TRBJ2-3	-	few	TGCGCCAGCAGCTTGGGGGGTCCTGCAGATACGCAGTATTTT	CASSLGGPADTQYF
TRBV12-3/TRBV12-4	TRBJ2-7	TRBD1	-	TGTGCCAGCAGCTCACAGGGGACCCTCTACGAGCAGTACTTC	CASSSQGTLYEQYF
TRBV6-2/TRBV6-3	TRBJ2-5	TRBD2	few	TGTGCCAGCACCAGTCGAAAGAAGCGGGATGAGACCCAGTACTTC	CASTSRKKRDETQYF
TRBV6-5	TRBJ2-3	-	many	TGTGCCAGCAGTCCTACAGCAGATACGCAGTATTTT	CASSPTADTQYF
TRBV7-9	TRBJ1-1	-	few	TGTGCCAGCACCCACGAACCGGGAAGGGTACGCACTGAAGCTTTCTTT	CASTHEPGRVRTEAFF
TRBV4-3	TRBJ2-4	TRBD1	-	TGCGCCAGCAGCCATATACAGGGGCACATTCAGTACTTC	CASSHIQGHIQYF
TRBV2	TRBJ2-3	TRBD2	few	TGTGCCAGCAGGCCCCTGGGCGGGGGATTTACAGATACGCAGTATTTT	CASRPLGGGFTDTQYF
TRBV7-9	TRBJ2-5	TRBD1	-	TGTGCCAGCAGCCGTCCGAGTATCGGGACAGGGGGCCCTAAAGAGACCCAGTACTTC	CASSRPSIGTGGPKETQYF
TRBV7-9	TRBJ1-6	TRBD1	few	TGTGCCAGCAGCCAAAGGACAGGCGGTAATTCACCCCTCCACTTT	CASSQRTGGNSPLHF
TRBV20-1	TRBJ2-7	-	-	TGCAGTGCTAGATGGAGGCAGAAGTCCCTCTACGAGCAGTACTTC	CSARWRQKSLYEQYF
TRBV9	TRBJ2-5	-	few	TGTGCCAGCAGCCCCCGCCTCCAAGAGACCCAGTACTTC	CASSPRLQETQYF
TRBV29-1	TRBJ2-7	TRBD1	many	TGCAGCGTGAAGACAGGGCCATCCCTCGAGCAGTACTTC	CSVKTGPSLEQYF
TRBV5-1	TRBJ2-5	-	few	TGCGCCAGCAGCTCTTGGACGGGACAAGAGACCCAGTACTTC	CASSSWTGQETQYF
TRBV7-9	TRBJ1-2	-	few	TGTGCCAGCAGCCCCACGCTCTATGGCTACACCTTC	CASSPTLYGYTF
TRBV5-1	TRBJ2-5	-	few	TGCGCCAGCAGCTTGGAGGGTATCGACGGGGAGACCCAGTACTTC	CASSLEGIDGETQYF
TRBV29-1	TRBJ1-1	-	-	TGCAGCGTTGAAGGAGGGGGCACTGAAGCTTTCTTT	CSVEGGGTEAFF
TRBV18	TRBJ1-3	-	few	TGTGCCAGCTCACCCCCGGGCAGCTTGGTCTCTGGAAACACCATATATTTT	CASSPPGSLVSGNTIYF
TRBV6-5	TRBJ1-2	-	few	TGTGCCAGCAGTTACACCTCGGCGACTTATGGCTACACCTTC	CASSYTSATYGYTF
TRBV7-2	TRBJ2-7	TRBD1	few	TGTGCCAGCAGCCCAACAGGGACAGGGGGCAAGCAGTACTTC	CASSPTGTGGKQYF
TRBV4-1	TRBJ1-5	-	-	TGCGCCAGCAGCCCAGGGGACGATCAGCCCCAGCATTTT	CASSPGDDQPQHF
TRBV6-2/TRBV6-3	TRBJ2-7	TRBD1	few	TGTGCCAGCGGGAAGAGACAGGGGAATACCTACGAGCAGTACTTC	CASGKRQGNTYEQYF
TRBV27	TRBJ1-4	-	few	TGTGCCAGCAGCCCCCGAACTAATGAAAAACTGTTTTTT	CASSPRTNEKLFF
TRBV20-1	TRBJ1-1	-	few	TGCAGTGCTCCCTTGGGCCAGCCGGCTTTCTTT	CSAPLGQPAFF
TRBV5-1	TRBJ1-3	-	many	TGCGCCAGCAGCGTGGATGGCTCTGGAAACACCATATATTTT	CASSVDGSGNTIYF
TRBV5-1	TRBJ1-4	-	few	TGCGCCAGCAGCTTTATAGGGGGTGGCAGTAAACTGTTTTTT	CASSFIGGGSKLFF